The next 5 T cell receptor beta chains were all read from a single sample in a study of OX40 agonist ivuxolimab in advanced cancers. The table came from immunoSEQ multiplex PCR; TCRdb's copy has only in-frame clones and leaves some out. The sample lists tens of thousands of clones; roughly nine tenths were seen once. The specimen was CD4+ or CD8+ T cells sorted from blood, collected in a trial of the OX40 agonist ivuxolimab. The receptors were sampled from an adult with an advanced solid tumor such as melanoma, head and neck, liver or kidney cancer.

This chain joins TRBV9 and TRBJ2-1; D not resolved. Germline CDR1 is SGDLS and CDR2 is YYNGEE. V dropped 3 bases and J dropped 5 bases, with 21 bases sitting between them. CDR3 length: 17 residues. Here the CDR3 DNA reads TGTGCCAGCAGCGCTCCCATGTATGCAGACCAAGACAATGAGCAGTTCTTC. Its protein product is CASSAPMYADQDNEQFF.

This clone appeared a single time. The CDR3 DNA reads TGTGCCAGCAGACAGGCTGTAGGCTCCTACAATGAGCAGTTCTTC. The encoded protein is CASRQAVGSYNEQFF. The chain uses TRBV27 and TRBJ2-1; tentative D call: TRBD1 (5 bases). The CDR3 runs 15 residues. Trimming took off 6 bases at V and 0 bases at J, with 12 bases between the two ends. Germline V gene sequence: CDR1 MNHEY, CDR2 SMNVEV (reference sequence).

This chain links TRBV5-5 with TRBJ2-2; the match to TRBD1 covers 9 bases. Germline V gene sequence: CDR1 SGHKS, CDR2 YYEKEE (reference sequence). This CDR3 is built from 20 residues. The V gene end was trimmed by 6 bases and the J gene end by 2 bases; junction bases not matched to a gene: 20. In DNA form, the CDR3 reads TGTGCCAGCAACCTCGTACCGGGACAGGGACCATTCGGCAACACCGGGGAGCTGTTTTTT. This gives the protein CASNLVPGQGPFGNTGELFF.

The chain combines TRBV5-1 with TRBJ2-5; D call uncertain. Germline-derived CDR1 and CDR2 are SGHRS and YFSETQ. Trimming took 1 base from V and 2 from J, leaving 12 bases between them. CDR3 size: 15 residues. CDR3 sequence: CASSLRPQEQETQYF. DNA for the CDR3: TGCGCCAGCAGCTTGAGGCCGCAGGAGCAAGAGACCCAGTACTTC.

This clone was observed a handful of times. The chain links TRBV27 to TRBJ1-2; the D is unclear. Germline V gene sequence: CDR1 MNHEY, CDR2 SMNVEV (reference sequence). CDR3 length equals 17 residues. V lost 5 bases and J 6 bases, leaving 25 bases between the germline ends. CDR3 in amino acids: CASSPAGRAASIHGYTF. CDR3 DNA: TGTGCCAGCAGTCCTGCTGGAAGGGCAGCATCTATCCATGGCTACACCTTC.